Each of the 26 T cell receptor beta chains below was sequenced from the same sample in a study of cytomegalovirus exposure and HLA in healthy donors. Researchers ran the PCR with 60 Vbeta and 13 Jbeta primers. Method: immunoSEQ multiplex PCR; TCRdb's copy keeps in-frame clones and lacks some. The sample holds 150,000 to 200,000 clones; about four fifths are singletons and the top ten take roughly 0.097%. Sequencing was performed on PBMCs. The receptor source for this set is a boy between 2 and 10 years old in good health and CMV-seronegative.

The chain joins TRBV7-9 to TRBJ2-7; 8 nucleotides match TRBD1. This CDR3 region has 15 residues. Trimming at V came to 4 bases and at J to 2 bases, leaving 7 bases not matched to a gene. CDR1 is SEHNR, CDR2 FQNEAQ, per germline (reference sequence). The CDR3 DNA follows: TGTGCCAGCAGCTCAGGAGGGACAGGAGCCTACGAGCAGTACTTC. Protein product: CASSSGGTGAYEQYF.

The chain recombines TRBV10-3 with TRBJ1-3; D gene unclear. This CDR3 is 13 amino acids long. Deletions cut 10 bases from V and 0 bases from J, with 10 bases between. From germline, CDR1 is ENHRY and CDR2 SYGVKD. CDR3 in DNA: TGTGCCACTTACTCGGTCTCTGGAAACACCATATATTTT. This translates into CATYSVSGNTIYF.

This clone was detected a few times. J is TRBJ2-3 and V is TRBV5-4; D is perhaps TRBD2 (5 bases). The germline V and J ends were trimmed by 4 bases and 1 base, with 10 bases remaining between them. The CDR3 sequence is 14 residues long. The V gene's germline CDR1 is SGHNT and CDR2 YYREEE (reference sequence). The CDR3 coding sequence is TGTGCCAGCAGCCCCCGGGGAGGCACAGATACGCAGTATTTT. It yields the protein CASSPRGGTDTQYF.

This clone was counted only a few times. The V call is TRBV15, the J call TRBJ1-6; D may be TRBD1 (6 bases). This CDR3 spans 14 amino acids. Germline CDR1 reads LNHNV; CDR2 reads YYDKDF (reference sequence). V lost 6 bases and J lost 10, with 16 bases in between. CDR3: CATRLERGGSPLHF. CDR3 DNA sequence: TGTGCCACCAGACTAGAAAGGGGGGGATCACCCCTCCACTTT.

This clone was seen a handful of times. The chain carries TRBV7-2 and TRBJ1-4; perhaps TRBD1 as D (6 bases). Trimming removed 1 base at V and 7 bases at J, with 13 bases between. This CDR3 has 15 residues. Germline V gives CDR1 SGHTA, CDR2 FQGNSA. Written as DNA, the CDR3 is TGTGCCAGCAGCTTAGTGGGGGGGCGCGGTGAAAAACTGTTTTTT. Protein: CASSLVGGRGEKLFF.

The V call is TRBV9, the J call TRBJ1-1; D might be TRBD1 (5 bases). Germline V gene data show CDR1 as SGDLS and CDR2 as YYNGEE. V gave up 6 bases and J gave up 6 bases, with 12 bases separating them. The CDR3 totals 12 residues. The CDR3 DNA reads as TGTGCCAGCACGGGGGGTAAGGCTGAAGCTTTCTTT. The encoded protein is CASTGGKAEAFF.

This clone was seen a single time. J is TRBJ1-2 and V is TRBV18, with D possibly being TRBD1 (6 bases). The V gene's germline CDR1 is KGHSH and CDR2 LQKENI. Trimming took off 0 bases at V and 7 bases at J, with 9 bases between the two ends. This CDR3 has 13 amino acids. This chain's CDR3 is CASSPPGAGGYTF. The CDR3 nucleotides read TGTGCCAGCTCACCACCGGGGGCTGGTGGCTACACCTTC.

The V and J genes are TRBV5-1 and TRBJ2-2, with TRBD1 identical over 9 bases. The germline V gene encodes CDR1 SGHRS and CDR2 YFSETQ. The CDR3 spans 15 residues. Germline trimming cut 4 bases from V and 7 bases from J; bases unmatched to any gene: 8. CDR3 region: CASSPDRGLIGELFF. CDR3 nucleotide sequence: TGCGCCAGCAGCCCCGACAGGGGGTTAATCGGGGAGCTGTTTTTT.

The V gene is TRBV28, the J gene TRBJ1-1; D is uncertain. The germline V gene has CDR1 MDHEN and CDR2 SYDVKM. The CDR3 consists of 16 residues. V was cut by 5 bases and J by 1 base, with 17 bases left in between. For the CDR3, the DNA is TGTGCCAGCAGTAGCCGCCACGAGGCTGGGAACACTGAAGCTTTCTTT. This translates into CASSSRHEAGNTEAFF. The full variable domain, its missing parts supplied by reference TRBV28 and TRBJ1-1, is DVKVTQSSRYLVKRTGEKVFLECVQDMDHENMFWYRQDPGLGLRLIYFSYDVKMKEKGDIPEGYSVSREKKERFSLILESASTNQTSMYLCASSSRHEAGNTEAFFGQGTRLTVV.

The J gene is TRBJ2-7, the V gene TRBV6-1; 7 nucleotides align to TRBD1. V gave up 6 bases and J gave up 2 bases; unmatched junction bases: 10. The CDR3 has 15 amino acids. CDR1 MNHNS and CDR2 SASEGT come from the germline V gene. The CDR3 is CASRTSGTAPYEQYF. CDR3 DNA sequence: TGTGCCAGCAGGACCTCCGGGACAGCTCCCTACGAGCAGTACTTC.

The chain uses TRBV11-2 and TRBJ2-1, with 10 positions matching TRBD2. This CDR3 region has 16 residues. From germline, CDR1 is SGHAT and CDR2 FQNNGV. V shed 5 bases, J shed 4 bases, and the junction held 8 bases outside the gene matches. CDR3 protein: CASSTLLAGKYNEQFF. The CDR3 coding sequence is TGTGCCAGCAGCACCTTACTAGCGGGGAAATACAATGAGCAGTTCTTC.

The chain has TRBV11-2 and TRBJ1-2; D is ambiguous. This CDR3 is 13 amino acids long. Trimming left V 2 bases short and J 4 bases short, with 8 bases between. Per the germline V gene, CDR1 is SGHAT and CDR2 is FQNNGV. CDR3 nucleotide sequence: TGTGCCAGCAGCTTAAATTCAGTCTATGGCTACACCTTC. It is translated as CASSLNSVYGYTF.

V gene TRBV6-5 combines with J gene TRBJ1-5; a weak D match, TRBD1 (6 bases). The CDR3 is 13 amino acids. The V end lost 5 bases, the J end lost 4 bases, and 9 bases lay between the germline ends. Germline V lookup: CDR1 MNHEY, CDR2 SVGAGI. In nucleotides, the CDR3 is TGTGCCAGCAGTGGAGGACAGAATCAGCCCCAGCATTTT. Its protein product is CASSGGQNQPQHF.

Here the CDR3 reads CASSGGKGGYNEQFF. CDR3 sequence (DNA): TGTGCCAGCAGTGGAGGGAAGGGCGGCTACAATGAGCAGTTCTTC. The gene calls are TRBV6-1 and TRBJ2-1; perhaps TRBD2 as D (5 bases). Germline CDR1 reads MNHNS; CDR2 reads SASEGT. This CDR3 contains 15 residues. The V gene lost 4 bases and the J gene lost 3 bases, with 13 bases spanning the gap.

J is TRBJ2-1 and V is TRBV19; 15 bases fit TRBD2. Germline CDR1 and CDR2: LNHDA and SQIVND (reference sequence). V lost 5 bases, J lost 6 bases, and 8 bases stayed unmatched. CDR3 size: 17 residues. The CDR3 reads CASSAPGLAGGINEQFF. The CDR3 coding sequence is TGTGCCAGTAGTGCGCCCGGACTAGCGGGGGGGATCAATGAGCAGTTCTTC.

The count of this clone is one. CDR3 coding DNA: TGTGCCAGCAGCGTAAGCCTAAAGGGACAGGGAATCCTCACCTTC. Amino acids: CASSVSLKGQGILTF. V usage is TRBV9 and J usage is TRBJ1-2, with TRBD1 matching over 9 bases. V shed 1 base, J shed 13 bases, and the junction held 14 bases outside the gene matches. CDR1 and CDR2 (germline): SGDLS, YYNGEE. The CDR3 totals 15 residues.

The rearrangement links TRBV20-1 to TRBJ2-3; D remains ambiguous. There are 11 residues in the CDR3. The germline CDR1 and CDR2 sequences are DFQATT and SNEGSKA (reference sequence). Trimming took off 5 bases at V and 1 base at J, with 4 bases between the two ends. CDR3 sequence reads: CSAAGTDTQYF. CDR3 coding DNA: TGCAGTGCTGCGGGCACAGATACGCAGTATTTT.

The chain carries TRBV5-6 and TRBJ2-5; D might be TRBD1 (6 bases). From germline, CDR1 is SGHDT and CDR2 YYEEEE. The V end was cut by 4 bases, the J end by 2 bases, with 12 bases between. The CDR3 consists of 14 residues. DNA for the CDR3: TGTGCCAGCAGCCCGATACAGGGACAAGAGACCCAGTACTTC. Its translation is CASSPIQGQETQYF.

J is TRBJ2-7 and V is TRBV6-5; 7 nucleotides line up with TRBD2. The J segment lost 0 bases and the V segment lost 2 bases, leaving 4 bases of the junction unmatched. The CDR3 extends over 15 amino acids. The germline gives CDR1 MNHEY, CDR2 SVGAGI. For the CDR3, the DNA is TGTGCCAGCAGTTACCGAGCGGGGTCCTCCTACGAGCAGTACTTC. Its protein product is CASSYRAGSSYEQYF.

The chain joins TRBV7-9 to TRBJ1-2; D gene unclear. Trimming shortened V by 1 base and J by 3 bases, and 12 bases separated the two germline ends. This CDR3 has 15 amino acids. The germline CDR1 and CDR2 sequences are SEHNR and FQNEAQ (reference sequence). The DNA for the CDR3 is TGTGCCAGCAGCTTAGGGGCCCACGGGGACTATGGCTACACCTTC. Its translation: CASSLGAHGDYGYTF.

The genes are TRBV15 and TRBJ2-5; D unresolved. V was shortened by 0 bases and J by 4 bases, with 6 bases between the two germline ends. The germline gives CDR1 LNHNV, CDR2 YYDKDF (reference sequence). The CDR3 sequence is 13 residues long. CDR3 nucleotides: TGTGCCACCAGCAGAGATGGCCCAGAGACCCAGTACTTC. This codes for CATSRDGPETQYF.

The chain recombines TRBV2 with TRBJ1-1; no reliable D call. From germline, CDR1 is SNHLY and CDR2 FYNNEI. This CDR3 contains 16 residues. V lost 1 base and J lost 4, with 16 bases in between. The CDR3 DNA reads TGTGCCAGCAGTGAAGGGCGGGCCACTCGGGGCACTGAAGCTTTCTTT. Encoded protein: CASSEGRATRGTEAFF.

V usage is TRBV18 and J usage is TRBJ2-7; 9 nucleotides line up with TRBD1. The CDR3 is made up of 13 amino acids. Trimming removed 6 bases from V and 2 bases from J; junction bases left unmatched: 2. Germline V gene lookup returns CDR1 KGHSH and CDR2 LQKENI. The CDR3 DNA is TGTGCCAGCTCGGGACAGGGTCCCTACGAGCAGTACTTC. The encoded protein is CASSGQGPYEQYF. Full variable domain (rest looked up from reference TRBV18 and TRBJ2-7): NAGVMQNPRHLVRRRGQEARLRCSPMKGHSHVYWYRQLPEEGLKFMVYLQKENIIDESGMPKERFSAEFPKEGPSILRIQQVVRGDSAAYFCASSGQGPYEQYFGPGTRLTVT.

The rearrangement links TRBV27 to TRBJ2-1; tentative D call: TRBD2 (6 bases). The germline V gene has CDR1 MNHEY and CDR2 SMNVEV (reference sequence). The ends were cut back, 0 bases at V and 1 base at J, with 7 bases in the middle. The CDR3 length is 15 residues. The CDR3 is CASSLSSGSYNEQFF. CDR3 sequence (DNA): TGTGCCAGCAGTTTATCTAGCGGATCCTACAATGAGCAGTTCTTC.

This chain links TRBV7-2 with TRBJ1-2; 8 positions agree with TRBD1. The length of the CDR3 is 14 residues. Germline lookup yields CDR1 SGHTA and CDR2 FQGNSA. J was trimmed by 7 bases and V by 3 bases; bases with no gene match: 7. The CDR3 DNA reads TGTGCCAGCAGCTTTTCAGGGGGCGACTTTGGCTACACCTTC. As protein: CASSFSGGDFGYTF. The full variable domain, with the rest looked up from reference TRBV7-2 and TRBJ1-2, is GAGVSQSPSNKVTEKGKDVELRCDPISGHTALYWYRQSLGQGLEFLIYFQGNSAPDKSGLPSDRFSAERTGGSVSTLTIQRTQQEDSAVYLCASSFSGGDFGYTFGSGTRLTVV.

CDR3 nucleotide sequence: TGTGCCACCAGCAGATCAAAGGGGGATGGTGAAGCTTTCTTT. Translation gives CATSRSKGDGEAFF. The V and J genes are TRBV15 and TRBJ1-1, with D perhaps matching TRBD1 (6 bases). V was cut by 2 bases and J by 7 bases, with 14 bases left in between. The CDR3 consists of 14 residues. Germline CDR1 reads LNHNV; CDR2 reads YYDKDF (reference sequence).